This entry features one T cell receptor beta chain sequence. The antigen remains undetermined. The trim removed 1 base at V and 5 bases at J, leaving 13 bases unmatched. Germline-derived CDR1 and CDR2 are SGHTA and FQGNSA. The CDR3 is 18 amino acids. The data originate from a study of cytomegalovirus exposure and HLA in healthy donors. Findings and limits, study-wide: Most TCR sequences were uncommon, yet certain public TCRs appeared in many donors. Common viral pathogens were later found to be apparently linked to several of the most significant clusters. Cytomegalovirus-associated status was assigned to 150 to 200 TCR beta chains.

PCR employed 60 Vbeta and 13 Jbeta primers. Data came from immunoSEQ multiplex PCR; TCRdb stores just in-frame clones and leaves some out. The data show approximately 150,000 clones, around 57% seen once. Donors were nominally healthy when sampled, though unrecorded immune exposures were likely. The receptor was derived from a male donor in good health and CMV-seronegative. Material for sequencing was PBMCs. The rearrangement links TRBV7-2 to TRBJ2-1; TRBD2 aligns across 8 bases. CDR3 protein: CASSLDRQRGTKNNEQFF. The CDR3 coding sequence is TGTGCCAGCAGCTTAGATCGCCAGCGGGGGACCAAAAACAATGAGCAGTTCTTC.